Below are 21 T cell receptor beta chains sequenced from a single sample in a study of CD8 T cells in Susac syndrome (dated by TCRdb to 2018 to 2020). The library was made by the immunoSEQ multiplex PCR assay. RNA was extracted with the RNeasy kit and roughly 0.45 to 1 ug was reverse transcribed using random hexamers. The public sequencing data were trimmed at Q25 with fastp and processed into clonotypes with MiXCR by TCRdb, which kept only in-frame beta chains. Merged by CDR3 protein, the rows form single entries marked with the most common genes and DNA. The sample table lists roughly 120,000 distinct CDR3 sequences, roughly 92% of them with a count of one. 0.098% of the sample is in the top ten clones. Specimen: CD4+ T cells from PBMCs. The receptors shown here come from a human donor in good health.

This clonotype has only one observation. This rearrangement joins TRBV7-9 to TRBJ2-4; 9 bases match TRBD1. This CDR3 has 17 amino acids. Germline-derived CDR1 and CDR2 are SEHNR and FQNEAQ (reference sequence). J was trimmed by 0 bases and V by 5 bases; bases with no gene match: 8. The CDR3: CASSPGQGLVAKNIQYF. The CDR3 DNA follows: TGTGCCAGCAGCCCCGGACAGGGGTTGGTAGCCAAAAACATTCAGTACTTC.

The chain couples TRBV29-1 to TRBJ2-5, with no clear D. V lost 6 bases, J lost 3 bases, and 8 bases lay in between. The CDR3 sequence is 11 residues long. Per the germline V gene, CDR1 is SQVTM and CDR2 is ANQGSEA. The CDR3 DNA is TGCAGCGTAATCTGGAAAGAGACCCAGTACTTC. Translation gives CSVIWKETQYF.

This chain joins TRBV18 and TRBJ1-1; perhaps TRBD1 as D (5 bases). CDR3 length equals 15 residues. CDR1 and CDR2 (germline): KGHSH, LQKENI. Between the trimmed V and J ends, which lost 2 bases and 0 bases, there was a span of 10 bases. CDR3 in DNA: TGTGCCAGCTCACCAAGGGGTACAGTGAACACTGAAGCTTTCTTT. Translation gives CASSPRGTVNTEAFF. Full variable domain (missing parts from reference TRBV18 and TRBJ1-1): NAGVMQNPRHLVRRRGQEARLRCSPMKGHSHVYWYRQLPEEGLKFMVYLQKENIIDESGMPKERFSAEFPKEGPSILRIQQVVRGDSAAYFCASSPRGTVNTEAFFGQGTRLTVV.

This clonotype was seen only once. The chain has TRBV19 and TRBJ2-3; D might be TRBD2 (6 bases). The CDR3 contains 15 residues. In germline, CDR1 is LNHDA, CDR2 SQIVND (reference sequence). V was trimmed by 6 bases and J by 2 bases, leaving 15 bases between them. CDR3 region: CASRNSGGLTDTQYF. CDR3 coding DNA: TGTGCCAGTAGGAATAGCGGAGGACTCACAGATACGCAGTATTTT.

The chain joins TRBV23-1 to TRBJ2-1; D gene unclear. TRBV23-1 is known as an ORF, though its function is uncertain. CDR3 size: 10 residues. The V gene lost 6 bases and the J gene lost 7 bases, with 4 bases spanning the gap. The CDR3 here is CASRANEQFF. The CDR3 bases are TGCGCCAGCAGGGCTAATGAGCAGTTCTTC.

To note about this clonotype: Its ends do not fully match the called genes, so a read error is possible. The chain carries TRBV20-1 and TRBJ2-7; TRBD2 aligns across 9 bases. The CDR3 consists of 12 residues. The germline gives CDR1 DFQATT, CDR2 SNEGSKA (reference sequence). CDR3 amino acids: CSAPRGASGVQF. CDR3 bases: TGCAGTGCTCCCAGAGGGGCTAGCGGGGTTCAATTC.

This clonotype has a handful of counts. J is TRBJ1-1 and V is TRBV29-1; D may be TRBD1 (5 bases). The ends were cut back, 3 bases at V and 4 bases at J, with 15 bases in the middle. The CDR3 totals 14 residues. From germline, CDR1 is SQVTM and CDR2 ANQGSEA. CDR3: CSVEVQGGATEAFF. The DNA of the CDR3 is TGCAGCGTTGAGGTTCAGGGCGGGGCCACTGAAGCTTTCTTT.

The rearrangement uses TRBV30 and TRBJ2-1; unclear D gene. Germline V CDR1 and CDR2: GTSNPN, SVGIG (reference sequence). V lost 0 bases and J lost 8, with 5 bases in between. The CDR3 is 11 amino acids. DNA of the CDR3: TGTGCCTGGAGTGTACCCGATGAGCAGTTCTTC. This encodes CAWSVPDEQFF.

This CDR3 is CAWSTLTGVSGNTIYF. As DNA, the CDR3 is TGTGCCTGGAGTACCCTGACAGGCGTATCTGGAAACACCATATATTTT. The V gene is TRBV30, the J gene TRBJ1-3; maybe TRBD1 (6 bases). Trimming shortened V by 2 bases and J by 1 base, and 15 bases separated the two germline ends. From germline, CDR1 is GTSNPN and CDR2 SVGIG (reference sequence). The CDR3 runs 16 residues.

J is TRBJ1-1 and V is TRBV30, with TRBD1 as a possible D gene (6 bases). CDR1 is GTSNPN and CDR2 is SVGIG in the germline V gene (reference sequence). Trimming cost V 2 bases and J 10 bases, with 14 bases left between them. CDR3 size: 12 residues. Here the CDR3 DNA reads TGTGCCTGGAGTACTGGGGGGCTAAGAGCTTTCTTT. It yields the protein CAWSTGGLRAFF. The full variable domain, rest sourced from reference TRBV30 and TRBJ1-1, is SQTIHQWPATLVQPVGSPLSLECTVEGTSNPNLYWYRQAAGRGLQLLFYSVGIGQISSEVPQNLSASRPQDRQFILSSKKLLLSDSGFYLCAWSTGGLRAFFGQGTRLTVV.

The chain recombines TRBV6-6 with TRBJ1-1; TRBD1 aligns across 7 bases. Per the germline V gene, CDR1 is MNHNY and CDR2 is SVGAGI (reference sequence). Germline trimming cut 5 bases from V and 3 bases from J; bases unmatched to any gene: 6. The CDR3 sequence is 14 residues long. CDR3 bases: TGTGCCAGCAGTCAAACCAGGGGGGACACTGAAGCTTTCTTT. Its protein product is CASSQTRGDTEAFF.

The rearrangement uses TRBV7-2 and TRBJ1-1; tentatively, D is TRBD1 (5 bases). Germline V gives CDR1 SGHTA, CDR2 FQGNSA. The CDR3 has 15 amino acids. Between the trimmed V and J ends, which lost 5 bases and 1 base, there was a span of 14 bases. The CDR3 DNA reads TGTGCCAGCAGCACCCCTAAGGGGCCGAACACTGAAGCTTTCTTT. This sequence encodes CASSTPKGPNTEAFF.

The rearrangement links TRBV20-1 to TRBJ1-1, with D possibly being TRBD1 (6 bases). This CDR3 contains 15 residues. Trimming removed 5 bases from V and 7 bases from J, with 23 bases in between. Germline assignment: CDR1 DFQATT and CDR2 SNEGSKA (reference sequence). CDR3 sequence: CSAQIRGGVISEAFF. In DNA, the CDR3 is TGCAGTGCTCAGATCAGAGGGGGGGTGATCAGTGAAGCTTTCTTT.

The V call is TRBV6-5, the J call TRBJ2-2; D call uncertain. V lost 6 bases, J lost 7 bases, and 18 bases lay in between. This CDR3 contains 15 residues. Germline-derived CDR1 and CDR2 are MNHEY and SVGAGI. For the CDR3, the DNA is TGTGCCAGCAGGCACCTTTTCCTGGGCGGCGGGGAGCTGTTTTTT. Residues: CASRHLFLGGGELFF.

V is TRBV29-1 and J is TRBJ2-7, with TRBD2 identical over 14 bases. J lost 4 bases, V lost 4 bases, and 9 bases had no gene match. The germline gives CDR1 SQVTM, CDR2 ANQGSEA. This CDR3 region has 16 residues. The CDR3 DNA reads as TGCAGCGTTGTGCCGGGGACTAGCGGGAGAGTTTACGAGCAGTACTTC. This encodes CSVVPGTSGRVYEQYF.

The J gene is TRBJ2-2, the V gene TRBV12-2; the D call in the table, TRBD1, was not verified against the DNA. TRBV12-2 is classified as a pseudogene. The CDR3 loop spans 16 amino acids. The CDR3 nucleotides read TGTGCAAGTCGCCAAGACCCGGGTTGGGGGGCGTGGGAGCTGTTTTTT. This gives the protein CASRQDPGWGAWELFF.

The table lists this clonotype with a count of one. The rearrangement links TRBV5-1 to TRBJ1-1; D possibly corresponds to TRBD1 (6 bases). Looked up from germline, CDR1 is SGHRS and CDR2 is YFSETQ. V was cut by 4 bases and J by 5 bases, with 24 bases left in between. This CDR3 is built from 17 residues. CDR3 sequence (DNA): TGCGCCAGCAGCCCAGGGGACGTCATGGCCAAGGGGACTGAAGCTTTCTTT. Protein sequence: CASSPGDVMAKGTEAFF.

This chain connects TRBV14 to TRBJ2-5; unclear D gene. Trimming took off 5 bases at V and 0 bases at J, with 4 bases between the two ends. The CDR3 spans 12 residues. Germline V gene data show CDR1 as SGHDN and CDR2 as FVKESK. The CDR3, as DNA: TGTGCCAGCAGCGGGAACCAAGAGACCCAGTACTTC. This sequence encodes CASSGNQETQYF.

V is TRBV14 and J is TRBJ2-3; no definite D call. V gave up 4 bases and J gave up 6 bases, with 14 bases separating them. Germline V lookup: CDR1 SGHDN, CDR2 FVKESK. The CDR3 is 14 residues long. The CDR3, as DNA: TGTGCCAGCAGCCCCCCCTATGACCCCGATACGCAGTATTTT. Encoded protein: CASSPPYDPDTQYF. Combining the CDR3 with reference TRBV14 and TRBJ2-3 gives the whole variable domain EAGVTQFPSHSVIEKGQTVTLRCDPISGHDNLYWYRRVMGKEIKFLLHFVKESKQDESGMPNNRFLAERTGGTYSTLKVQPAELEDSGVYFCASSPPYDPDTQYFGPGTRLTVL.

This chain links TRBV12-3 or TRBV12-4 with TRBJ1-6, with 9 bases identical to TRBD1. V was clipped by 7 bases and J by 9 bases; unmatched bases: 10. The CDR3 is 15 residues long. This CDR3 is CASNEKGTGISPLHF. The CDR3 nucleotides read TGTGCCAGCAACGAAAAGGGGACAGGGATTTCACCCCTCCACTTT.

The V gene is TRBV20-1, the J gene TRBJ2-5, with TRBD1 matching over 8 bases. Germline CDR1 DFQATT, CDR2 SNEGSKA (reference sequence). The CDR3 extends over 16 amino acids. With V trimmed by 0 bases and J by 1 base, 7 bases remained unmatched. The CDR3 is CSARDRRGLAQETQYF. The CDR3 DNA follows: TGCAGTGCTAGAGATCGCAGGGGGCTAGCCCAAGAGACCCAGTACTTC.